A single sample gave rise to the 27 T cell receptor beta chains below, sequenced in a study of blood T cell repertoires in COVID-19. The assay was immunoSEQ multiplex PCR, and TCRdb's table has in-frame clones only and misses some. The sample shows 110,000 to 150,000 clones, around 88% of them seen only once. The source material was peripheral blood. All receptors come from a woman in her sixties or seventies with acute or convalescent COVID-19.

V usage is TRBV30 and J usage is TRBJ1-2; D not resolved. The germline CDR1 and CDR2 sequences are GTSNPN and SVGIG (reference sequence). The V end was cut by 4 bases, the J end by 8 bases, with 14 bases between. The length of the CDR3 is 12 residues. CDR3 sequence (DNA): TGTGCCTGGACTCGCCTGGGGAGGGGCTACACCTTC. Amino acid sequence: CAWTRLGRGYTF. Supplemented by reference TRBV30 and TRBJ1-2, the full variable domain reads SQTIHQWPATLVQPVGSPLSLECTVEGTSNPNLYWYRQAAGRGLQLLFYSVGIGQISSEVPQNLSASRPQDRQFILSSKKLLLSDSGFYLCAWTRLGRGYTFGSGTRLTVV.

The V and J genes are TRBV28 and TRBJ1-2, with a tentative D call TRBD1 (6 bases). Trimming stripped 5 bases from V and 7 bases from J, with 17 bases between. The germline V gene has CDR1 MDHEN and CDR2 SYDVKM. There are 14 residues in the CDR3. The CDR3 here is CASSVQGRVIGYTF. For the CDR3, the DNA is TGTGCCAGCAGTGTCCAGGGGAGGGTAATTGGCTACACCTTC.

V gene TRBV7-9 combines with J gene TRBJ2-7; a weak D match, TRBD2 (6 bases). Germline V gene sequence: CDR1 SEHNR, CDR2 FQNEAQ (reference sequence). The V end was cut by 3 bases, the J end by 7 bases, with 16 bases between. This CDR3 spans 14 amino acids. The CDR3 reads CASSFDGGIGEQYF. CDR3 DNA: TGTGCCAGCAGCTTTGACGGGGGAATAGGGGAGCAGTACTTC.

The gene calls are TRBV7-2 and TRBJ1-4, with TRBD1 matching 7 bases. The CDR3 length is 17 residues. The germline V gene has CDR1 SGHTA and CDR2 FQGNSA. J gave up 3 bases and V 1 base, and 8 bases lay outside the gene matches. The CDR3 region has the DNA TGTGCCAGCAGCTTAGGGACAGGCCCGCCCGCTAATGAAAAACTGTTTTTT. Translated: CASSLGTGPPANEKLFF.

This chain links TRBV5-1 with TRBJ2-7; the match to TRBD1 covers 9 bases. The ends lost 0 bases at V and 3 bases at J; junction bases unmatched: 10. The CDR3 contains 17 residues. The V gene's germline CDR1 is SGHRS and CDR2 YFSETQ. Written as DNA, the CDR3 is TGCGCCAGCAGCTTGGGACCCGGGGACAGGGCCAACTACGAGCAGTACTTC. Amino acids: CASSLGPGDRANYEQYF.

V gene TRBV9 combines with J gene TRBJ1-1, with D possibly TRBD1 on 5 matching bases. Germline CDR1 SGDLS, CDR2 YYNGEE. Deletions cut 0 bases from V and 5 bases from J, with 20 bases between. The CDR3 runs to 17 residues. For the CDR3, the DNA is TGTGCCAGCAGCGTAGTACTTGGGTCAGGGCAAGAAACTGAAGCTTTCTTT. Amino acid sequence: CASSVVLGSGQETEAFF.

This chain links TRBV12-3 or TRBV12-4 with TRBJ2-2, with TRBD1 as a possible D gene (6 bases). Trimming removed 6 bases from V and 9 bases from J, with 14 bases in between. This CDR3 is 13 amino acids long. The CDR3 region has the DNA TGTGCCAGCAGAGGACAGTATAAGCGGGAGCTGTTTTTT. Its protein is CASRGQYKRELFF.

Of note for this clone: Relative to the germline gene, one junction end is altered; a read error may explain this. The chain uses TRBV5-4 and TRBJ1-1, with 7 bases fitting TRBD1. The CDR3 has 13 residues. CDR1 SGHNT and CDR2 YYREEE come from the germline V gene (reference sequence). The CDR3: CASSLETGLEAFF. CDR3 DNA sequence: TGTGCCAGCAGTTTGGAGACAGGGCTTGAAGCTTTCTTT.

The chain links TRBV7-2 to TRBJ2-7; possible D gene TRBD1, 5 bases. The CDR3 length is 16 residues. CDR1 SGHTA and CDR2 FQGNSA come from the germline V gene. V dropped 0 bases and J dropped 2 bases, with 14 bases sitting between them. CDR3 sequence: CASSLAPGPFAYEQYF. CDR3 coding DNA: TGTGCCAGCAGCTTAGCCCCAGGGCCATTTGCCTACGAGCAGTACTTC.

The chain links TRBV12-3 or TRBV12-4 to TRBJ2-7; D gene unclear. Trimming cost V 7 bases and J 7 bases, with 17 bases left between them. The CDR3 spans 13 residues. The DNA of the CDR3 is TGTGCCAGCACCTCCGCGGTGAGTGGAGAGCAGTACTTC. It yields the protein CASTSAVSGEQYF.

This clone was found a few times. The chain has TRBV7-8 and TRBJ1-1; possible D gene TRBD1, 6 bases. Trimming removed 5 bases from V and 3 bases from J, with 16 bases in between. The CDR3 loop spans 15 amino acids. Germline V CDR1 and CDR2: SGHVS, FQNEAQ. CDR3 protein: CASSHPQGYDTEAFF. CDR3 coding DNA: TGTGCCAGCAGCCACCCACAGGGATATGACACTGAAGCTTTCTTT.

The chain has TRBV28 and TRBJ1-1; 10 positions agree with TRBD1. Germline V gives CDR1 MDHEN, CDR2 SYDVKM. There are 20 residues in the CDR3. Trimming at V came to 6 bases and at J to 0 bases, leaving 19 bases not matched to a gene. The chain's CDR3 is CASSPDVRQGAQLMNTEAFF. In nucleotides, the CDR3 is TGTGCCAGCAGCCCTGACGTTCGACAGGGGGCCCAACTCATGAACACTGAAGCTTTCTTT. Full variable domain (missing parts from reference TRBV28 and TRBJ1-1): DVKVTQSSRYLVKRTGEKVFLECVQDMDHENMFWYRQDPGLGLRLIYFSYDVKMKEKGDIPEGYSVSREKKERFSLILESASTNQTSMYLCASSPDVRQGAQLMNTEAFFGQGTRLTVV.

On this clone itself: The junction differs from germline at one of its ends, possibly a read error. This chain connects TRBV19 to TRBJ1-5, with D unclear. Germline CDR1 reads LNHDA; CDR2 reads SQIVND (reference sequence). This CDR3 spans 13 amino acids. As DNA, the CDR3 is TGTGTCAGTAGTATCGGAGTCGATTCCCCCCAGCATTTT. Protein sequence: CVSSIGVDSPQHF.

This clone has just a few counts. The chain couples TRBV28 to TRBJ1-1, with D possibly being TRBD1 (5 bases). From germline, CDR1 is MDHEN and CDR2 SYDVKM. CDR3 length equals 17 residues. With 2 bases removed from V and 6 bases from J, the gap between germline ends came to 22 bases. CDR3 DNA sequence: TGTGCCAGCAGTTTAGGGGGAGGCGCCAGCGGTGGTCCTGAAGCTTTCTTT. Its protein is CASSLGGGASGGPEAFF.

This rearrangement joins TRBV9 to TRBJ1-1, with D perhaps TRBD1 (5 bases). From germline, CDR1 is SGDLS and CDR2 YYNGEE. This CDR3 spans 15 amino acids. V lost 0 bases and J 3 bases, leaving 12 bases between the germline ends. CDR3 nucleotide sequence: TGTGCCAGCAGCGTAGACAGCGGGGCTGACACTGAAGCTTTCTTT. Its protein is CASSVDSGADTEAFF.

J is TRBJ1-1 and V is TRBV5-1; D remains ambiguous. Per germline, CDR1 SGHRS and CDR2 YFSETQ. The V end lost 3 bases, the J end lost 2 bases, and 2 bases lay between the germline ends. This CDR3 has 11 amino acids. The CDR3: CASSSNTEAFF. Written as DNA, the CDR3 is TGCGCCAGCAGCTCTAACACTGAAGCTTTCTTT.

The chain joins TRBV7-9 to TRBJ2-3; the match to TRBD2 covers 8 bases. The CDR3 totals 15 residues. The trim removed 2 bases at V and 2 bases at J, leaving 3 bases unmatched. The germline V gene encodes CDR1 SEHNR and CDR2 FQNEAQ (reference sequence). CDR3: CASSLRRGDTDTQYF. Written as DNA, the CDR3 is TGTGCCAGCAGCTTACGGCGGGGGGACACAGATACGCAGTATTTT.

The chain recombines TRBV7-9 with TRBJ1-2; TRBD1 matches 8 bases. Germline V lookup: CDR1 SEHNR, CDR2 FQNEAQ (reference sequence). The ends lost 2 bases at V and 6 bases at J; junction bases unmatched: 2. This CDR3 contains 13 residues. For the CDR3, the DNA is TGTGCCAGCAGCTTATCGACAGGGGATGGCTACACCTTC. This gives the protein CASSLSTGDGYTF.

The chain links TRBV18 to TRBJ1-2; the D is unclear. V shed 5 bases and J shed 1 base, with 5 bases lying between them. Germline V lookup: CDR1 KGHSH, CDR2 LQKENI. The CDR3 is made up of 12 amino acids. This CDR3 is CASSGDNYGYTF. The DNA of the CDR3 is TGTGCCAGCTCAGGAGATAACTATGGCTACACCTTC.

The chain combines TRBV6-6 with TRBJ1-1; no reliable D call. Germline V gene data show CDR1 as MNHNY and CDR2 as SVGAGI (reference sequence). The CDR3 runs 13 residues. Between the trimmed V and J ends, which lost 0 bases and 10 bases, there was a span of 12 bases. This chain's CDR3 is CASSYSIGVPAFF. The DNA of the CDR3 is TGTGCCAGCAGTTACTCAATCGGGGTTCCAGCTTTCTTT.

The chain combines TRBV4-2 with TRBJ2-3; TRBD2 aligns across 7 bases. The CDR3 is made up of 17 amino acids. V shed 0 bases and J 3 bases; nucleotides not matched to a gene: 9. Germline lookup yields CDR1 LGHNA and CDR2 YNFKEQ. The CDR3 here is CASSQDYRGDYTDTQYF. The CDR3 DNA is TGTGCCAGCAGCCAAGATTACCGGGGGGATTATACAGATACGCAGTATTTT.

For the CDR3, the DNA is TGCAGCGTTACCGGAGTGACCGGGGAGCTGTTTTTT. This sequence encodes CSVTGVTGELFF. The rearrangement uses TRBV29-1 and TRBJ2-2; no reliable D call. Trimming pared 5 bases from V and 5 bases from J, leaving 9 bases between. This CDR3 is 12 amino acids long. In germline, CDR1 is SQVTM, CDR2 ANQGSEA.

This chain joins TRBV3-1 (or the pseudogene TRBV3-2) and TRBJ1-1, with 9 positions matching TRBD1. Trimming removed 5 bases from V and 7 bases from J; junction bases left unmatched: 11. Germline CDR1 reads LGHDT; CDR2 reads YNNKEL (reference sequence). The CDR3 loop spans 15 amino acids. The DNA for the CDR3 is TGTGCCAGCAGCGAGAGACAGGGGGGGGTGTTTGAAGCTTTCTTT. It encodes CASSERQGGVFEAFF.

CDR3 in amino acids: CASSPRATGGFQPQHF. CDR3 bases: TGTGCCAGCAGCCCTAGAGCGACAGGGGGCTTTCAGCCCCAGCATTTT. The genes are TRBV7-2 and TRBJ1-5, with 10 bases aligning to TRBD1. After removal of 5 bases from V and 6 bases from J, the junction contained 10 bases not matched to a gene. Germline values: CDR1 SGHTA, CDR2 FQGNSA. This CDR3 contains 16 residues.

V gene TRBV7-8 combines with J gene TRBJ1-5, with D perhaps matching TRBD1 (6 bases). V was clipped by 3 bases and J by 1 base, with 10 bases between them. Germline lookup yields CDR1 SGHVS and CDR2 FQNEAQ. The CDR3 covers 15 residues. The CDR3 region is CASSLLTGSNQPQHF. The CDR3 nucleotides read TGTGCCAGCAGCTTGTTAACAGGGAGCAATCAGCCCCAGCATTTT.

Worth noting for this clone: A read error may produce the germline difference seen at one junction end. The rearrangement uses TRBV3-1 (or the pseudogene TRBV3-2) and TRBJ2-3; D gene uncertain. This CDR3 is 15 amino acids long. CDR1 is LGHDT, CDR2 YNNKEL, per germline (reference sequence). The CDR3 DNA is TGTGCCAGCAGCCAAGGTATGCTAGGCACGGATACGCAGTATTTT. Its translation is CASSQGMLGTDTQYF.

This chain uses TRBV11-2 with TRBJ1-4; unclear D gene. The CDR3 loop spans 14 amino acids. The germline V and J ends were trimmed by 5 bases and 7 bases, with 14 bases remaining between them. CDR1 is SGHAT, CDR2 FQNNGV, per germline. As DNA, the CDR3 is TGTGCCAGCAGCGCCAGATCCCGGGGTGAAAAACTGTTTTTT. Its translation is CASSARSRGEKLFF.